A selection of T cell receptor beta chains follows, all from one sample in a study of OX40 agonist ivuxolimab in advanced cancers. Assay used: immunoSEQ multiplex PCR; TCRdb lists only in-frame clones, some missing. The sample gives about 90,000 clones, approximately 90% of which show up once; around 0.34% is in the top ten. This specimen was CD4+ or CD8+ T cells sorted from blood, taken in a trial of the OX40 agonist ivuxolimab. The receptors come from an adult with an advanced solid tumor such as melanoma, head and neck, liver or kidney cancer. Each CDR3 is given with its conserved first and last residue. The order of the fields is J gene, V gene, D gene, clone size, CDR3 protein, CDR3 DNA. D genes are given only for firm matches. Expanded clones get a size class; other rows say once, few or many, or leave the size out.

TRBJ2-1 | TRBV10-3 | TRBD2 | NA | CAIRGTSGRAGAKQFF | TGTGCCATCAGGGGGACTAGCGGGAGGGCCGGGGCGAAGCAGTTCTTC
TRBJ1-4 | TRBV10-3 | TRBD1 | few | CAIRGQTNEKLFF | TGTGCCATTAGGGGACAGACTAATGAAAAACTGTTTTTT
TRBJ2-3 | TRBV11-2 | NA | NA | CASSFTADTQYF | TGTGCCAGCAGCTTTACAGCAGATACGCAGTATTTT
TRBJ1-5 | TRBV18 | NA | NA | CASSDGQNQPQHF | TGTGCCAGCTCAGACGGACAGAATCAGCCCCAGCATTTT
TRBJ1-4 | TRBV19 | TRBD1 | NA | CASSDRAFNEKLFF | TGTGCCAGTAGCGACAGGGCTTTTAATGAAAAACTGTTTTTT
TRBJ2-7 | TRBV14 | TRBD2 | NA | CASSQRRTSGKPYEQYF | TGTGCCAGCAGCCAACGTAGAACTAGCGGGAAACCCTACGAGCAGTACTTC
TRBJ2-2 | TRBV11-3 | NA | NA | CASSPPGGASGELFF | TGTGCCAGCAGCCCCCCCGGAGGGGCCTCCGGGGAGCTGTTTTTT
TRBJ2-7 | TRBV6-6 | NA | NA | CASAGLDEQYF | TGTGCCAGCGCCGGCTTGGACGAGCAGTACTTC
TRBJ2-7 | TRBV11-2 | NA | NA | CASSLPLASEQYF | TGTGCCAGCAGCTTACCCCTAGCCTCCGAGCAGTACTTC
TRBJ2-1 | TRBV7-9 | TRBD2 | NA | CASSGRALNPEQFF | TGTGCCAGCAGCGGGAGGGCCTTAAACCCAGAGCAGTTCTTC
TRBJ1-1 | TRBV9 | NA | once | CASSVVVNTEAFF | TGTGCCAGCAGCGTAGTGGTGAACACTGAAGCTTTCTTT
TRBJ1-4 | TRBV21-1 | NA | NA | CASSRQRWGINEKLFF | TGTGCCAGCAGCAGACAGAGATGGGGCATTAATGAAAAACTGTTTTTT
TRBJ2-3 | TRBV19 | NA | NA | CASSTFDVSTDTQYF | TGTGCCAGTAGTACCTTTGACGTCAGCACAGATACGCAGTATTTT
TRBJ2-3 | TRBV5-6 | NA | NA | CASSFRVTSTDTQYF | TGTGCCAGCAGCTTTAGGGTAACTAGCACAGATACGCAGTATTTT
TRBJ2-7 | TRBV11-2 | TRBD2 | NA | CASSLAGQEYEQYF | TGTGCCAGCAGCCTAGCGGGACAAGAATACGAGCAGTACTTC
TRBJ1-1 | TRBV6-6 | TRBD1 | NA | CASSSPTGVASEAFF | TGTGCCAGCAGCTCCCCTACAGGGGTAGCTTCTGAAGCTTTCTTT
TRBJ1-5 | TRBV27 | NA | NA | CASSTKGGQPQHF | TGTGCCAGCAGTACCAAAGGAGGTCAGCCCCAGCATTTT
TRBJ2-3 | TRBV5-6 | NA | NA | CASSFMGVSTDTQYF | TGTGCCAGCAGCTTCATGGGAGTATCCACAGATACGCAGTATTTT
TRBJ2-7 | TRBV28 | TRBD2 | NA | CASSLYGAGGYEQYF | TGTGCCAGCAGTTTATATGGGGCGGGGGGCTACGAGCAGTACTTC
TRBJ2-5 | TRBV28 | NA | once | CASRNTGTRETQYF | TGTGCCAGCAGGAATACAGGGACGAGGGAGACCCAGTACTTC
TRBJ1-5 | TRBV7-3 | NA | NA | CASSLGINQPQHF | TGTGCCAGCAGCTTAGGGATCAATCAGCCCCAGCATTTT
TRBJ2-1 | TRBV18 | NA | NA | CASSPPARGNEQFF | TGTGCCAGCTCACCACCCGCGCGGGGCAATGAGCAGTTCTTC
TRBJ2-6 | TRBV5-3 | NA | NA | CARSLTYRLMCGANVLTF | TGTGCCAGAAGCTTGACGTACAGGTTGATGTGCGGGGCCAACGTCCTGACTTTC
TRBJ2-5 | TRBV2 | TRBD2 | NA | CASKLRLAQETQYF | TGTGCCAGCAAGCTAAGACTAGCGCAAGAGACCCAGTACTTC
TRBJ2-7 | TRBV14 | NA | NA | CASSQAFGTGATFEQYF | TGTGCCAGCAGCCAAGCCTTCGGAACGGGGGCTACGTTCGAGCAGTACTTC
TRBJ2-5 | TRBV5-6 | NA | NA | CASSLDVLQETQYF | TGTGCCAGCAGCTTGGATGTTTTACAAGAGACCCAGTACTTC
TRBJ2-2 | TRBV7-8 | TRBD2 | NA | CASSHGAGGVRELFF | TGTGCCAGCAGCCACGGAGCGGGAGGAGTCAGGGAGCTGTTTTTT
TRBJ2-3 | TRBV19 | TRBD1 | few | CASSPQGRFKDTQYF | TGTGCCAGTAGCCCACAGGGGAGATTTAAAGATACGCAGTATTTT
TRBJ2-5 | TRBV19 | NA | NA | CASRQRPGGETQYF | TGTGCCAGTAGGCAGCGGCCGGGTGGAGAGACCCAGTACTTC